One sample yielded the 17 T cell receptor beta chains listed below, sequenced in a study of beta chain features in type 1 diabetes. Of the isolated RNA, all was reverse transcribed, and so the sequenced material was expressed TCRB transcripts. This table comes from immunoSEQ multiplex PCR, and its TCRdb copy is limited to in-frame clones, with some not included. The sample records roughly 140,000 clones, about 50% being singletons. The material sequenced was Tregs from blood. The receptors originated from a man between 18 and 29 years old in good health.

J is TRBJ1-1 and V is TRBV6-5, with no clear D. V lost 5 bases, J lost 1 base, and 14 bases lay in between. Per germline, CDR1 MNHEY and CDR2 SVGAGI. The CDR3 is 15 residues long. The CDR3 DNA sequence: TGTGCCAGCAGTCTAAGAACCGGTGGGAACACTGAAGCTTTCTTT. Its translation is CASSLRTGGNTEAFF.

The chain is built from TRBV7-2 and TRBJ1-2, with a possible D match to TRBD1 (5 bases). Germline assignment: CDR1 SGHTA and CDR2 FQGNSA. V shed 1 base and J shed 7 bases, with 10 bases lying between them. The CDR3 runs 13 residues. The CDR3 reads CASSLVGRAGYTF. CDR3 in DNA: TGTGCCAGCAGCTTAGTGGGCAGGGCTGGCTACACCTTC.

In DNA, the CDR3 is TGTGCCAGCAGGAAAAGACAGGGACCTAAAAACATTCAGTACTTC. Encoded protein: CASRKRQGPKNIQYF. This chain joins TRBV5-4 and TRBJ2-4; 7 bases align to TRBD1. Germline CDR1 SGHNT, CDR2 YYREEE (reference sequence). V gave up 5 bases and J gave up 4 bases; unmatched junction bases: 9. The length of the CDR3 is 15 residues.

This clone was seen once. The chain employs TRBV28 and TRBJ1-5; a possible D gene is TRBD1 (6 bases). The CDR3 loop spans 16 amino acids. V lost 3 bases and J 5 bases, leaving 17 bases between the germline ends. The germline gives CDR1 MDHEN, CDR2 SYDVKM. CDR3: CASSFDVGGRDQPQHF. The CDR3 nucleotides are TGTGCCAGCAGTTTCGATGTCGGGGGGCGAGATCAGCCCCAGCATTTT.

Only a few counts were recorded for this clone. This chain connects TRBV5-1 to TRBJ1-1, with D possibly being TRBD1 (5 bases). The V and J ends lost 0 bases and 4 bases respectively, with 16 bases between them. From germline, CDR1 is SGHRS and CDR2 YFSETQ. The CDR3 consists of 16 residues. The CDR3 nucleotides are TGCGCCAGCAGCTTGGTCGGCCCGCGGGGGATCACTGAAGCTTTCTTT. Residues: CASSLVGPRGITEAFF.

A few counts support this clone. The chain couples TRBV29-1 to TRBJ2-2; D gene unclear. Germline V gives CDR1 SQVTM, CDR2 ANQGSEA. This CDR3 region has 13 residues. Deletions cut 0 bases from V and 5 bases from J, with 7 bases between. DNA of the CDR3: TGCAGCGTTGAAGAACACCAGACCGGGGAGCTGTTTTTT. Its protein is CSVEEHQTGELFF.

The genes are TRBV2 and TRBJ1-2; weak D call: TRBD1 (6 bases). The CDR3 is made up of 13 amino acids. Germline assignment: CDR1 SNHLY and CDR2 FYNNEI. Deletions cut 5 bases from V and 4 bases from J, with 11 bases between. The CDR3, as DNA: TGTGCCAGCAGTAAACAGGGACGCTATGGCTACACCTTC. It translates to CASSKQGRYGYTF.

This clone was picked up a small number of times. This sequence joins TRBV29-1 and TRBJ1-2; TRBD1 matches 8 bases. J lost 3 bases, V lost 5 bases, and 8 bases had no gene match. The CDR3 length is 14 residues. In germline, CDR1 is SQVTM, CDR2 ANQGSEA. The CDR3 region is CSVWVGTGYYGYTF. The CDR3, as DNA: TGCAGCGTTTGGGTTGGGACAGGCTACTATGGCTACACCTTC.

This clone came up once. The genes are TRBV6-6 and TRBJ2-2; TRBD2 matches 9 bases. The CDR3 spans 16 residues. The germline gives CDR1 MNHNY, CDR2 SVGAGI (reference sequence). V was clipped by 1 base and J by 4 bases; unmatched bases: 4. In nucleotides, the CDR3 is TGTGCCAGCAGTTACTTTACTAGCGGGCCCACCGGGGAGCTGTTTTTT. As protein: CASSYFTSGPTGELFF.

V gene TRBV6-1 combines with J gene TRBJ1-2, with 9 bases aligning to TRBD1. This CDR3 is 14 amino acids long. V lost 5 bases to trimming and J lost 4 bases; unmatched junction nucleotides: 5. Germline loops: CDR1 MNHNS, CDR2 SASEGT. Here the CDR3 reads CASSSRDRVYGYTF. The CDR3 region has the DNA TGTGCCAGCAGTTCCCGGGACAGGGTCTATGGCTACACCTTC.

The table lists this clone with a few counts. This chain joins TRBV7-2 and TRBJ2-2, with a tentative D call TRBD2 (6 bases). CDR1 is SGHTA, CDR2 FQGNSA, per germline. V lost 3 bases and J lost 6, with 8 bases in between. This CDR3 spans 13 amino acids. CDR3 DNA: TGTGCCAGCAGCTTCCGGAGGGCCGGGGAGCTGTTTTTT. Residues: CASSFRRAGELFF.

This clone has more than one count but fewer than ten. CDR3 bases: TGCGCCAGCACGGAGGGAAGCTCCTACGAGCAGTACTTC. Protein sequence: CASTEGSSYEQYF. The rearrangement links TRBV5-1 to TRBJ2-7; D is perhaps TRBD2 (6 bases). V was trimmed by 6 bases and J by 0 bases, leaving 10 bases between them. Germline V gives CDR1 SGHRS, CDR2 YFSETQ. This CDR3 is built from 13 residues.

This clone has more than one count but fewer than ten. This chain joins TRBV30 and TRBJ1-5; 11 bases line up with TRBD1. Germline V lookup: CDR1 GTSNPN, CDR2 SVGIG (reference sequence). Trimming removed 1 base from V and 7 bases from J; junction bases left unmatched: 3. The CDR3 contains 14 residues. The CDR3 reads CAWSAWTGGQPQHF. Written as DNA, the CDR3 is TGTGCCTGGAGTGCTTGGACAGGGGGCCAGCCCCAGCATTTT.

V and J are TRBV7-2 and TRBJ2-7; D is perhaps TRBD1 (5 bases). CDR1 and CDR2 (germline): SGHTA, FQGNSA. V dropped 1 base and J dropped 0 bases, with 10 bases sitting between them. This CDR3 contains 15 residues. The chain's CDR3 is CASSLGQSSSYEQYF. The CDR3 region has the DNA TGTGCCAGCAGCTTAGGACAGTCCAGCTCCTACGAGCAGTACTTC.

This clone was counted a few times. This chain uses TRBV7-3 with TRBJ2-3; possibly TRBD2 for D (6 bases). Germline CDR1 reads SGHTA; CDR2 reads FQGTGA. Trimming removed 5 bases at V and 1 base at J, with 13 bases between. The length of the CDR3 is 15 residues. CDR3 sequence: CASSRSGRGTDTQYF. DNA for the CDR3: TGTGCCAGCAGCCGTAGCGGAAGGGGCACAGATACGCAGTATTTT.

This chain joins TRBV7-6 and TRBJ1-3; D remains ambiguous. Germline CDR1 SGHVS, CDR2 FNYEAQ. The CDR3 totals 14 residues. V lost 5 bases, J lost 1 base, and 9 bases lay in between. The CDR3 here is CASSRPGSGNTIYF. The CDR3 DNA sequence: TGTGCCAGCAGCCGTCCGGGATCTGGAAACACCATATATTTT.

The chain recombines TRBV29-1 with TRBJ1-2, with 7 bases that match TRBD1. The germline V gene encodes CDR1 SQVTM and CDR2 ANQGSEA. V lost 3 bases, J lost 8 bases, and 9 bases stayed unmatched. There are 13 residues in the CDR3. CDR3 nucleotide sequence: TGCAGCGTTGACGACAGGGCAGGACGGGGCTACACCTTC. Protein sequence: CSVDDRAGRGYTF.